This entry is about one TCR beta chain. The antigen is unknown. The sample originates from a study of OX40 agonist ivuxolimab in advanced cancers. The CDR3 covers 14 residues. Germline CDR1 and CDR2: SGHTA and FQGNSA. V gave up 1 base and J gave up 1 base, with 8 bases separating them. Broader study findings: Low normalized T-cell clonal expansion was also seen in some nonresponders. On average, CD8+ T cells had more expanded clones than CD4+.

Data came from immunoSEQ multiplex PCR; TCRdb stores just in-frame clones and leaves some out. Among about 94,000 clones listed, 80% to 95% were seen once. The chain is built from TRBV7-2 and TRBJ2-7; D may correspond to TRBD1 or TRBD2 (6 bases each). Sample: CD4+ or CD8+ T cells sorted from blood, taken in a trial of the OX40 agonist ivuxolimab. This clonotype was sampled from an adult with an advanced solid tumor such as melanoma, head and neck, liver or kidney cancer. CDR3 sequence reads: CASSLGGGSYEQYF. The DNA of the CDR3 is TGTGCCAGCAGCTTAGGAGGGGGGTCCTACGAGCAGTACTTC.